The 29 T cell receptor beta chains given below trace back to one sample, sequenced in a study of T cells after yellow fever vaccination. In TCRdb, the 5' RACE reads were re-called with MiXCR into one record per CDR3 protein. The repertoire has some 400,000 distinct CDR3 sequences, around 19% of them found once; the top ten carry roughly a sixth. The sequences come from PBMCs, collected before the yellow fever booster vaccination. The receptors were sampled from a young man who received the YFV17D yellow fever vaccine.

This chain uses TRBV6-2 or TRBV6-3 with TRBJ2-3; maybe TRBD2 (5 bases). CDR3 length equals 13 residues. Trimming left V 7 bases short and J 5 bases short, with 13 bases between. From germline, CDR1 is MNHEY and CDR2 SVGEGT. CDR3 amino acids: CASKAPGLDTQYF. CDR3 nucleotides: TGTGCCAGCAAGGCCCCCGGACTAGATACGCAGTATTTT.

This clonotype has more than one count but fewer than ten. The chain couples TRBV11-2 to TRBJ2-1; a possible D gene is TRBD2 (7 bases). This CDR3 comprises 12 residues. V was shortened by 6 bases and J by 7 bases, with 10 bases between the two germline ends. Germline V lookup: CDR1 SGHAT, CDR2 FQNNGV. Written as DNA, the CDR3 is TGTGCCAGCAGGGCGGGGGCTAATGAGCAGTTCTTC. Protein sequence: CASRAGANEQFF.

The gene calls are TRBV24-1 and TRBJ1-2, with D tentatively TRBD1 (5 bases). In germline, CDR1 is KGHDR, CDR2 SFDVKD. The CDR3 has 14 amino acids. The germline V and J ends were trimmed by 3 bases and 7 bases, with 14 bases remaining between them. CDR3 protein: CATSDLGTLGGYTF. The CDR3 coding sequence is TGTGCCACCAGTGATCTCGGGACGCTTGGTGGCTACACCTTC.

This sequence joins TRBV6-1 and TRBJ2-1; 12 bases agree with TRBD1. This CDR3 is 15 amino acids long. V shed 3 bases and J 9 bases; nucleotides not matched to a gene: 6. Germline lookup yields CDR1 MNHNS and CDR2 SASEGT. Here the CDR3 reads CASSDPGQGAIEQFF. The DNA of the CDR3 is TGTGCCAGCAGTGACCCGGGACAGGGGGCGATTGAGCAGTTCTTC.

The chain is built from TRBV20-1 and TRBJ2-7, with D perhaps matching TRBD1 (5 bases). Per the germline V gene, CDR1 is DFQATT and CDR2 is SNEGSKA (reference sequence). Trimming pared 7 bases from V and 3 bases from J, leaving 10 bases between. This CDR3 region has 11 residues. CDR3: CSVRGLYEQYF. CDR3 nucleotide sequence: TGCAGTGTTAGGGGCCTCTACGAGCAGTACTTC.

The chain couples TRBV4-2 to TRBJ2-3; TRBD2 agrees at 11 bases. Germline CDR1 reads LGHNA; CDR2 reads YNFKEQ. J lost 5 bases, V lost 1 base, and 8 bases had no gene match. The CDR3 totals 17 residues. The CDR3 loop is CASSQVASGGREDTQYF. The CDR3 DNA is TGTGCCAGCAGCCAAGTGGCTAGCGGGGGGCGTGAAGATACGCAGTATTTT.

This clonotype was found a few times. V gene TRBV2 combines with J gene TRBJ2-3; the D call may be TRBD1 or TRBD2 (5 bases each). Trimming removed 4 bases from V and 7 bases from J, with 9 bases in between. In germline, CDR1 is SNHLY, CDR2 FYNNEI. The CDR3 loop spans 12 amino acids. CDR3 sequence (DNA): TGTGCCAGCAGTGCCGGGGCGAATACGCAGTATTTT. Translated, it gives CASSAGANTQYF.

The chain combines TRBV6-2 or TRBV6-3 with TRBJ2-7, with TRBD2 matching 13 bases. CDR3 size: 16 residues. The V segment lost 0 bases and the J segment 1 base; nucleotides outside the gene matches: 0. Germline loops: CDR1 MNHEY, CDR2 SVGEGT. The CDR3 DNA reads TGTGCCAGCAGTTACTCGACTAGCGGGGGGTCCTACGAGCAGTACGTC. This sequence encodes CASSYSTSGGSYEQYV.

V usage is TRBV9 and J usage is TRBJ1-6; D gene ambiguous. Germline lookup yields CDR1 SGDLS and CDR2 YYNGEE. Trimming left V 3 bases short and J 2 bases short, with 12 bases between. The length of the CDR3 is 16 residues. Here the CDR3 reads CASSAAGGTYNSPLHF. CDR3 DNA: TGTGCCAGCAGCGCCGCCGGAGGGACCTATAATTCACCCCTCCACTTT. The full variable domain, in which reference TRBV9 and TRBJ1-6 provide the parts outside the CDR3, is DSGVTQTPKHLITATGQRVTLRCSPRSGDLSVYWYQQSLDQGLQFLIQYYNGEERAKGNILERFSAQQFPDLHSELNLSSLELGDSALYFCASSAAGGTYNSPLHFGNGTRLTVT.

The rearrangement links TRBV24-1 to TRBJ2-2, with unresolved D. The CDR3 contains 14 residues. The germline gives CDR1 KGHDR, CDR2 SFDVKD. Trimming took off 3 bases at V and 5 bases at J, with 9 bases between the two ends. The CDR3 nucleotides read TGTGCCACCAGTGATGGTGGTTGGACCGGGGAGCTGTTTTTT. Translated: CATSDGGWTGELFF.

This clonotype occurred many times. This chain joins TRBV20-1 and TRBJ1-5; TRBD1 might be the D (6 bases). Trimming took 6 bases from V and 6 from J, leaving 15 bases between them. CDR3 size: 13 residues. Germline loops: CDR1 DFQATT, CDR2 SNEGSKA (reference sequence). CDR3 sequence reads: CSATTGIGQPQHF. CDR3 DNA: TGCAGTGCAACTACAGGGATCGGTCAGCCCCAGCATTTT.

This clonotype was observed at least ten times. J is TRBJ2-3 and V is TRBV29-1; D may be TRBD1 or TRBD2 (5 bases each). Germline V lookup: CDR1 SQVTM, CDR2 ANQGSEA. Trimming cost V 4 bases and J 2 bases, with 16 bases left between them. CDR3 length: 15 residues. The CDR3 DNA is TGCAGCGTTGCCCGGGGCCTTCTTGCCACAGATACGCAGTATTTT. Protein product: CSVARGLLATDTQYF.

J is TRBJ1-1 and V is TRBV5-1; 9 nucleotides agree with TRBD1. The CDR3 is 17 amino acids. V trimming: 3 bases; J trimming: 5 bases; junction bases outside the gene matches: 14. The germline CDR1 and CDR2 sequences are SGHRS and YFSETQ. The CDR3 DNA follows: TGCGCCAGCAGCTCAACAGGGGGCGCCTACGGCGAAACTGAAGCTTTCTTT. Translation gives CASSSTGGAYGETEAFF.

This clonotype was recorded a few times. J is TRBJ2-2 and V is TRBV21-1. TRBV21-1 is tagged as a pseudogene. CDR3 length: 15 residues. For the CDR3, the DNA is TGTGCCAGCAGCAAAGAGCCGGCGAACACCGGGGAGCTGTTTTTT. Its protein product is CASSKEPANTGELFF.

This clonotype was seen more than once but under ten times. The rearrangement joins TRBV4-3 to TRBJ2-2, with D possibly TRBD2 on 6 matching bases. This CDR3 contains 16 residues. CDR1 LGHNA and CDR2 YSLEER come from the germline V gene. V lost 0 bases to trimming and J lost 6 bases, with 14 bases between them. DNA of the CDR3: TGCGCCAGCAGCCAAGATCTGACCGGGGAGGCCGGGGAGCTGTTTTTT. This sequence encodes CASSQDLTGEAGELFF.

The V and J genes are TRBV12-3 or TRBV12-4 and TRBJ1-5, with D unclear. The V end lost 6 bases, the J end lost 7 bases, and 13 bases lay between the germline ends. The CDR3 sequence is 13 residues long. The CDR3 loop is CASSPNTEQPQHF. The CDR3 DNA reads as TGTGCCAGCAGCCCGAACACGGAACAGCCCCAGCATTTT.

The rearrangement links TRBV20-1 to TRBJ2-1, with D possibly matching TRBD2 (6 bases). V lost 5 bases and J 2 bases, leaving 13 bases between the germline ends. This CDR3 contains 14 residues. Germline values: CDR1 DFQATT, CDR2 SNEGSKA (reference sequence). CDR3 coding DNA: TGCAGTGCTGAACCGACTAGTACCTACAATGAGCAGTTCTTC. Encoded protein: CSAEPTSTYNEQFF.

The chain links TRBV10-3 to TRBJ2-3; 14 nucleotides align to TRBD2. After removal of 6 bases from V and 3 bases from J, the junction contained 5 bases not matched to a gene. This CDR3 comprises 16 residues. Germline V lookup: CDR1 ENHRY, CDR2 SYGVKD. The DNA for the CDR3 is TGTGCCATCAGGTCGACTAGCGGGGGGGCAACAGATACGCAGTATTTT. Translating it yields CAIRSTSGGATDTQYF.

The CDR3 spells CATSRVKGGEQYV. CDR3 nucleotides: TGTGCCACCAGCAGAGTCAAGGGGGGCGAGCAGTACGTC. The chain employs TRBV15 and TRBJ2-7; D is tentatively TRBD1 or TRBD2 (6 bases each). Germline V gene lookup returns CDR1 LNHNV and CDR2 YYDKDF (reference sequence). V was clipped by 1 base and J by 6 bases, with 10 bases between them. This CDR3 spans 13 amino acids.

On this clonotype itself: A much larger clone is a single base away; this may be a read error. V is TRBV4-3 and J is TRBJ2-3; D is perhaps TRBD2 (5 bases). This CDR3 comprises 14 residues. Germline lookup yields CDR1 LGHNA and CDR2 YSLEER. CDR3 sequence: CSSSQPGSGDTQYF. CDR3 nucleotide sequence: TGCTCCAGCAGCCAGCCCGGGTCGGGGGATACGCAGTATTTT.

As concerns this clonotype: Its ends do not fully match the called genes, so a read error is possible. The CDR3 loop reads CSVEGTKSKETQYF. The CDR3 DNA reads as TGCAGCGTGGAAGGGACTAAAAGTAAAGAGACCCAGTACTTC. This chain connects TRBV29-1 to TRBJ2-5; TRBD2 matches at 7 bases. Looked up from germline, CDR1 is SQVTM and CDR2 is ANQGSEA. The CDR3 is 14 residues long. The variable domain in full, with the rest retrieved from reference TRBV29-1 and TRBJ2-5, is SAVISQKPSRDICQRGTSLTIQCQVDSQVTMMFWYRQQPGQSLTLIATANQGSEATYESGFVIDKFPISRPNLTFSTLTVSNMSPEDSSIYLCSVEGTKSKETQYFGPGTRLLVL.

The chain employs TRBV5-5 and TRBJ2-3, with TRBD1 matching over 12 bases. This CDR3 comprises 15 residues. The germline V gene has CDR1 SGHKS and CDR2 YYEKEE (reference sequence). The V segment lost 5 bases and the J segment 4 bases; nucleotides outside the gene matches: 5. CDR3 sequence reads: CASRKGTGGADTQYF. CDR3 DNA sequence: TGTGCCAGCAGGAAAGGGACAGGGGGCGCAGATACGCAGTATTTT.

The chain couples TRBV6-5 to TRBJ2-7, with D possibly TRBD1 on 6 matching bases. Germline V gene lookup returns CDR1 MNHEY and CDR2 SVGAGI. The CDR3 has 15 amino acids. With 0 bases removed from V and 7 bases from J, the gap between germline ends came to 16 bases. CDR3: CASSYSKDSGPEQYV. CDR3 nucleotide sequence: TGTGCCAGCAGTTACTCGAAGGACAGTGGCCCGGAGCAGTACGTC.

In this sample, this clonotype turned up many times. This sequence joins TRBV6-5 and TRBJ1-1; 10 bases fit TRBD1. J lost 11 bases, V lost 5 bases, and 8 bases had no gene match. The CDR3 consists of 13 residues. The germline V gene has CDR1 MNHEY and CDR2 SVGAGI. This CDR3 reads CASSLGQGGGAFF. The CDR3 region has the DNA TGTGCCAGCAGTCTTGGACAGGGGGGAGGGGCTTTCTTT.

The CDR3 DNA follows: TGTGCCAGCGCGGCGGGGAGGTTGGCCGGGGAGCTGTTTTTT. Encoded protein: CASAAGRLAGELFF. This chain uses TRBV2 with TRBJ2-2; maybe TRBD2 (6 bases). Germline values: CDR1 SNHLY, CDR2 FYNNEI. V was clipped by 8 bases and J by 6 bases, with 16 bases between them. The CDR3 spans 14 residues. Combining the CDR3 with reference TRBV2 and TRBJ2-2 gives the whole variable domain EPEVTQTPSHQVTQMGQEVILRCVPISNHLYFYWYRQILGQKVEFLVSFYNNEISEKSEIFDDQFSVERPDGSNFTLKIRSTKLEDSAMYFCASAAGRLAGELFFGEGSRLTVL.

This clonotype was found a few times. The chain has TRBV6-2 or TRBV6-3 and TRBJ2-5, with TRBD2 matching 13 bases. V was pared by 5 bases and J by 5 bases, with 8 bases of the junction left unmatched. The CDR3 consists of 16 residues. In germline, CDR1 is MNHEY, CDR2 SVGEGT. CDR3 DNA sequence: TGTGCCAGCAGTGCGACACTAGCGGGGGGGCCGGAGACCCAGTACTTC. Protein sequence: CASSATLAGGPETQYF.

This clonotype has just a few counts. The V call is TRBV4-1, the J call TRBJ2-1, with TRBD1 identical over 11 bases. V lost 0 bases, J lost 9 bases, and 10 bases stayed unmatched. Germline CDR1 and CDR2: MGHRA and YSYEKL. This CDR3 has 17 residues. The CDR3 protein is CASSQDGGTGGFGEQFF. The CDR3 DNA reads TGCGCCAGCAGCCAAGATGGGGGGACAGGGGGTTTCGGTGAGCAGTTCTTC.

In DNA form, the CDR3 reads TGTGCCAGCAGTGACCCATGGGGGGGTAACTATGGCTACACCTTC. This sequence encodes CASSDPWGGNYGYTF. The genes are TRBV6-5 and TRBJ1-2, with D tentatively TRBD1 (5 bases). This CDR3 is 15 amino acids long. The V gene's germline CDR1 is MNHEY and CDR2 SVGAGI. Trimming shortened V by 5 bases and J by 1 base, and 14 bases separated the two germline ends.

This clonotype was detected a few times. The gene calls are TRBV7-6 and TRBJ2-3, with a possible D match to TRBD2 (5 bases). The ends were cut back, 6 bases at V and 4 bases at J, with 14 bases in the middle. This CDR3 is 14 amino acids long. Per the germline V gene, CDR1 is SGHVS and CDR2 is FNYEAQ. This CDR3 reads CASSSDPEADTQYF. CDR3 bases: TGTGCCAGCAGTTCGGACCCGGAGGCAGATACGCAGTATTTT.